This passage covers 5 T cell receptor beta chains from one sample sequenced in a study of T-cell memory formation after mild COVID-19. MiXCR, applied by TCRdb to the 5' RACE reads, yields one record per CDR3 protein. The sample holds approximately 250,000 distinct CDR3 sequences, roughly 15% seen once. Sequenced input: PBMCs or a T cell subset sorted from them (not recorded which). These receptors were obtained from an adult woman who had mild COVID-19 (a few samples of this study predate the infection). Cell type and time point are not known.

In its sample, this clonotype was seen many times. The gene calls are TRBV6-4 and TRBJ1-5; TRBD1 agrees at 7 bases. Germline values: CDR1 MRHNA, CDR2 SNTAGT. CDR3 length: 15 residues. V lost 4 bases to trimming and J lost 2 bases; unmatched junction nucleotides: 5. This chain's CDR3 is CASSAQGEGNQPQHF. Here the CDR3 DNA reads TGTGCCAGCAGTGCCCAGGGGGAGGGCAATCAGCCCCAGCATTTT.

V is TRBV5-1 and J is TRBJ2-5; D is possibly TRBD2 (5 bases). The V gene lost 1 base and the J gene lost 7 bases, with 14 bases spanning the gap. Germline loops: CDR1 SGHRS, CDR2 YFSETQ. There are 14 residues in the CDR3. CDR3 region: CASSLYTSGRTQYF. The CDR3 nucleotides read TGCGCCAGCAGCTTGTACACCTCGGGGAGGACCCAGTACTTC.

This clonotype was observed a handful of times. This chain links TRBV19 with TRBJ2-2; the D gene is possibly TRBD1 (6 bases). Germline lookup yields CDR1 LNHDA and CDR2 SQIVND (reference sequence). The CDR3 totals 14 residues. Deletions cut 6 bases from V and 2 bases from J, with 10 bases between. In DNA form, the CDR3 reads TGTGCCAGTAGGCTGGACAGCAACACCGGGGAGCTGTTTTTT. This encodes CASRLDSNTGELFF.

The genes are TRBV5-1 and TRBJ2-1; 8 positions agree with TRBD2. From germline, CDR1 is SGHRS and CDR2 YFSETQ. Trimming took 4 bases from V and 3 from J; bases not matched to a gene: 9. The CDR3 has 16 residues. The CDR3 DNA is TGCGCCAGCAGCCCGGTAGCGGGGACGTACTACAATGAGCAGTTCTTC. Translated: CASSPVAGTYYNEQFF. Full variable domain (rest looked up from reference TRBV5-1 and TRBJ2-1): KAGVTQTPRYLIKTRGQQVTLSCSPISGHRSVSWYQQTPGQGLQFLFEYFSETQRNKGNFPGRFSGRQFSNSRSEMNVSTLELGDSALYLCASSPVAGTYYNEQFFGPGTRLTVL.

This clonotype was seen only a few times. This chain uses TRBV12-3 or TRBV12-4 with TRBJ2-5; 7 bases align to TRBD2. The CDR3 is made up of 15 amino acids. V lost 3 bases, J lost 5 bases, and 9 bases stayed unmatched. The CDR3 bases are TGTGCCAGCAGTTTTAGTGGCGGGAGTGGTGAGACCCAGTACTTC. Residues: CASSFSGGSGETQYF.